The text below deals with one T cell receptor (beta chain). Its target is unknown. A sort by CD45RO/CCR7/CD25/CD127/CD95/CD27 yielded CD4+ naive, central memory, regulatory and stem cell-like memory cells. Germline trimming cut 3 bases from V and 3 bases from J; bases unmatched to any gene: 11. This CDR3 is built from 16 residues. Germline V gene lookup returns CDR1 SGHDT and CDR2 YYEEEE. Expressed TCRB transcripts were sequenced because the isolated RNA had all been reverse transcribed beforehand. Sequencing used immunoSEQ multiplex PCR; TCRdb keeps in-frame clones, though not all of them. Of 300,000 or so clones in the sample, 7% to 10% were seen once. The sample belongs to a study of beta chain features in type 1 diabetes. Study findings and constraints: Across all four CD4+ subsets, people with type 1 diabetes showed modestly shorter TCRB CDR3s.

The sequenced material came from central memory CD4+ T cells from blood. The chain links TRBV5-6 to TRBJ2-7; TRBD2 agrees at 8 bases. This TCR derives from a man aged 30-40 years with type 1 diabetes. The CDR3 nucleotides read TGTGCCAGCAGCTCCCTGGCTAGCGGGCTTGGCTACGAGCAGTACTTC. Its translation is CASSSLASGLGYEQYF. Full variable domain (rest looked up from reference TRBV5-6 and TRBJ2-7): DAGVTQSPTHLIKTRGQQVTLRCSPKSGHDTVSWYQQALGQGPQFIFQYYEEEERQRGNFPDRFSGHQFPNYSSELNVNALLLGDSALYLCASSSLASGLGYEQYFGPGTRLTVT.